A selection of T cell receptor beta chains follows, all from one sample in a study of blood T cell repertoires in COVID-19. Profiling relied on immunoSEQ multiplex PCR, and the TCRdb table lists in-frame clones only, not all of them. In the table there are over 200,000 clones, 85% to 90% of which are singletons. Sequencing was performed on peripheral blood. These receptor sequences come from a man aged 18 to 35 with active or convalescent COVID-19. Each CDR3 is given with its conserved first and last residue. D genes are given only for firm matches. A row's size may be missing; if present it is once, few, many or a size class.

V: TRBV11-2; size: -; J: TRBJ1-2; D: TRBD1; CDR3: CASSPGDRSYGYTF; DNA: TGTGCCAGCAGCCCCGGGGACAGGAGTTATGGCTACACCTTC
V: TRBV3-1/TRBV3-2; size: -; J: TRBJ2-7; D: TRBD2; CDR3: CASSQRGGRGSYEQYF; DNA: TGTGCCAGCAGCCAACGGGGAGGGCGGGGATCCTACGAGCAGTACTTC
V: TRBV11-2; size: -; J: TRBJ2-3; D: TRBD2; CDR3: CASSLELAGSTDTQYF; DNA: TGTGCCAGCAGCTTAGAACTAGCGGGAAGCACAGATACGCAGTATTTT
V: TRBV2; size: -; J: TRBJ1-5; D: -; CDR3: CASSDRGYSNQPQHF; DNA: TGTGCCAGCAGTGACCGCGGATATAGCAATCAGCCCCAGCATTTT
V: TRBV6-1; size: -; J: TRBJ1-4; D: TRBD1; CDR3: CASSEGTGGEKLFF; DNA: TGTGCCAGCAGTGAAGGGACAGGGGGTGAAAAACTGTTTTTT
V: TRBV7-2; size: -; J: TRBJ2-6; D: -; CDR3: CASSLWQEANVLTF; DNA: TGTGCCAGCAGCTTATGGCAGGAGGCCAACGTCCTGACTTTC
V: TRBV7-2; size: -; J: TRBJ1-2; D: -; CDR3: CASSPGGGSGIYGYTF; DNA: TGTGCCAGCAGCCCGGGGGGGGGTTCAGGAATCTATGGCTACACCTTC
V: TRBV5-1; size: -; J: TRBJ2-5; D: TRBD1; CDR3: CASSTPGQLQETQYF; DNA: TGCGCCAGCAGCACCCCGGGACAGCTCCAAGAGACCCAGTACTTC
V: TRBV6-5; size: -; J: TRBJ1-2; D: TRBD1; CDR3: CASRVTGTGRNGYTF; DNA: TGTGCCAGCAGAGTAACCGGGACAGGGCGTAATGGCTACACCTTC
V: TRBV18; size: -; J: TRBJ1-3; D: TRBD1; CDR3: CASSPRTTGQGPPSGNTIYF; DNA: TGTGCCAGCTCACCGCGCACCACCGGACAGGGGCCCCCCTCTGGAAACACCATATATTTT
V: TRBV9; size: -; J: TRBJ2-7; D: -; CDR3: CASSPGAGSSYEQYF; DNA: TGTGCCAGCAGCCCCGGCGCAGGTAGCTCCTACGAGCAGTACTTC
V: TRBV11-3; size: few; J: TRBJ2-6; D: -; CDR3: CASSSSPSGANVLTF; DNA: TGTGCCAGCAGCTCCAGTCCCTCGGGGGCCAACGTCCTGACTTTC
V: TRBV11-2; size: -; J: TRBJ2-7; D: -; CDR3: CASSFGRTARGEQYF; DNA: TGTGCCAGCAGCTTTGGAAGGACAGCACGGGGCGAGCAGTACTTC
V: TRBV28; size: -; J: TRBJ1-1; D: -; CDR3: CASSLGHVGPAFF; DNA: TGTGCCAGCAGTCTGGGACACGTAGGGCCAGCTTTCTTT
V: TRBV5-1; size: -; J: TRBJ1-6; D: -; CDR3: CASSLVGVAYNSPLHF; DNA: TGCGCCAGCAGCTTGGTAGGGGTGGCCTATAATTCACCCCTCCACTTT
V: TRBV30; size: -; J: TRBJ1-1; D: TRBD1; CDR3: CALYRGLGTEAFF; DNA: TGTGCCTTATACAGGGGGCTGGGCACTGAAGCTTTCTTT
V: TRBV7-6; size: few; J: TRBJ2-1; D: TRBD2; CDR3: CASSFSGSDYNEQFF; DNA: TGTGCCAGCAGCTTTAGCGGGAGCGACTACAATGAGCAGTTCTTC
V: TRBV19; size: -; J: TRBJ1-2; D: -; CDR3: CASSIYAGNYGYTF; DNA: TGTGCCAGTAGTATTTACGCGGGGAACTATGGCTACACCTTC
V: TRBV6-5; size: -; J: TRBJ1-1; D: -; CDR3: CASIVAGLNTEAFF; DNA: TGTGCCAGCATTGTTGCAGGGTTAAACACTGAAGCTTTCTTT
V: TRBV4-3; size: -; J: TRBJ2-2; D: -; CDR3: CASSQDGAGMNTGELFF; DNA: TGCGCCAGCAGCCAAGATGGGGCGGGAATGAACACCGGGGAGCTGTTTTTT
V: TRBV12-3/TRBV12-4; size: -; J: TRBJ1-3; D: -; CDR3: CASRQGTGNTIYF; DNA: TGTGCCAGCAGGCAGGGGACTGGAAACACCATATATTTT
V: TRBV19; size: -; J: TRBJ2-3; D: TRBD2; CDR3: CASSPEASGRVTDTQYF; DNA: TGTGCCAGTAGTCCCGAGGCTAGCGGGAGGGTCACAGATACGCAGTATTTT
V: TRBV13; size: -; J: TRBJ2-1; D: TRBD2; CDR3: CASSFTTSGSNEQFF; DNA: TGTGCCAGCAGCTTCACGACTAGCGGGAGCAATGAGCAGTTCTTC
V: TRBV29-1; size: -; J: TRBJ2-3; D: -; CDR3: CSSQGFTDTQYF; DNA: TGCAGCAGTCAGGGCTTCACAGATACGCAGTATTTT
V: TRBV10-2; size: -; J: TRBJ2-3; D: -; CDR3: CASSESPTYTDTQYF; DNA: TGCGCCAGCAGTGAAAGCCCTACCTACACAGATACGCAGTATTTT
V: TRBV2; size: -; J: TRBJ2-7; D: -; CDR3: CASSEGVRPRQYF; DNA: TGTGCCAGCAGTGAAGGAGTGCGCCCCCGGCAGTACTTC
V: TRBV5-1; size: -; J: TRBJ2-7; D: TRBD2; CDR3: CASSWSGSPEQYF; DNA: TGCGCCAGCAGCTGGAGCGGGAGCCCCGAGCAGTACTTC
V: TRBV5-1; size: -; J: TRBJ1-5; D: -; CDR3: CASSLSPLNQPQHF; DNA: TGCGCCAGCAGCTTGAGCCCTCTCAATCAGCCCCAGCATTTT
V: TRBV11-2; size: -; J: TRBJ2-1; D: -; CDR3: CASSSRLGGGEQFF; DNA: TGTGCCAGCTCATCGCGACTAGGGGGCGGGGAGCAGTTCTTC
V: TRBV19; size: -; J: TRBJ1-1; D: -; CDR3: CASSIAFRRGLDTEAFF; DNA: TGTGCCAGTAGTATAGCGTTCAGGCGGGGACTAGACACTGAAGCTTTCTTT
V: TRBV7-3; size: -; J: TRBJ2-1; D: TRBD2; CDR3: CASSSGIAGDEQFF; DNA: TGTGCCAGCAGCTCCGGGATAGCGGGAGATGAGCAGTTCTTC
V: TRBV21-1; size: -; J: TRBJ1-3; D: -; CDR3: CASSKAAYKRNTIYF; DNA: TGTGCCAGCAGCAAAGCTGCATACAAGAGAAACACCATATATTTT
V: TRBV24-1; size: -; J: TRBJ2-5; D: TRBD2; CDR3: CATGIAGGGQETQYF; DNA: TGTGCCACCGGAATAGCGGGAGGAGGGCAAGAGACCCAGTACTTC
V: TRBV5-6; size: -; J: TRBJ1-3; D: -; CDR3: CASSVPSGNTIYF; DNA: TGTGCCAGCAGTGTTCCTTCTGGAAACACCATATATTTT
V: TRBV5-1; size: -; J: TRBJ2-1; D: -; CDR3: CASSLDLSSYNEQFF; DNA: TGCGCCAGCAGCCTAGACCTGAGCTCCTACAATGAGCAGTTCTTC
V: TRBV10-1; size: -; J: TRBJ2-1; D: TRBD2; CDR3: CASSLTSGSSYNEQFF; DNA: TGCGCCAGCAGCTTGACTAGCGGGAGCTCCTACAATGAGCAGTTCTTC
V: TRBV5-6; size: -; J: TRBJ2-7; D: -; CDR3: CASSLGRSSYEQYF; DNA: TGTGCCAGCAGCCTTGGGAGGAGCTCCTACGAGCAGTACTTC
V: TRBV28; size: -; J: TRBJ1-3; D: -; CDR3: CASSLLVGFSGNTIYF; DNA: TGTGCCAGCAGCCTGCTGGTGGGCTTCTCTGGAAACACCATATATTTT
V: TRBV6-5; size: few; J: TRBJ2-5; D: -; CDR3: CASRTGLQETQYF; DNA: TGTGCCAGCAGAACAGGGCTCCAAGAGACCCAGTACTTC
V: TRBV4-1; size: -; J: TRBJ2-2; D: TRBD2; CDR3: CASSQGVAGGHGELFF; DNA: TGCGCCAGCAGCCAAGGGGTAGCGGGAGGTCACGGGGAGCTGTTTTTT
V: TRBV6-5; size: once; J: TRBJ1-3; D: -; CDR3: CASSYSASAGNTIYF; DNA: TGTGCCAGCAGTTACTCAGCCTCCGCTGGAAACACCATATATTTT
V: TRBV3-1/TRBV3-2; size: -; J: TRBJ1-5; D: -; CDR3: CASRLGYGNQPQHF; DNA: TGTGCCAGCAGGCTGGGCTACGGCAATCAGCCCCAGCATTTT
V: TRBV10-2; size: -; J: TRBJ2-3; D: -; CDR3: CASSESQRTDTQYF; DNA: TGCGCCAGCAGTGAGTCGCAGAGGACAGATACGCAGTATTTT
V: TRBV14; size: -; J: TRBJ2-7; D: -; CDR3: CASRKQGAYYEQYF; DNA: TGTGCCAGCAGGAAACAGGGAGCCTACTACGAGCAGTACTTC
V: TRBV28; size: -; J: TRBJ1-5; D: -; CDR3: CASSLARGRGPQHF; DNA: TGTGCCAGCAGTTTAGCGAGGGGGAGGGGGCCCCAGCATTTT
V: TRBV30; size: many; J: TRBJ1-3; D: -; CDR3: CAWTSGINTIYF; DNA: TGTGCCTGGACGTCGGGGATAAACACCATATATTTT
V: TRBV30; size: once; J: TRBJ1-6; D: TRBD1; CDR3: CAWSVQGANSPLHF; DNA: TGTGCCTGGAGTGTACAGGGGGCGAATTCACCCCTCCACTTT
V: TRBV7-9; size: -; J: TRBJ2-1; D: TRBD2; CDR3: CASSFAGGDNEQFF; DNA: TGTGCCAGCAGCTTCGCGGGAGGAGACAATGAGCAGTTCTTC
V: TRBV11-2; size: -; J: TRBJ1-4; D: TRBD1; CDR3: CASSNPTGKKLFF; DNA: TGTGCCAGCAGCAATCCGACAGGGAAAAAACTGTTTTTT
V: TRBV19; size: -; J: TRBJ1-2; D: -; CDR3: CASSPRTVSYGYTF; DNA: TGTGCCAGTAGTCCGAGGACAGTCTCCTATGGCTACACCTTC
V: TRBV6-5; size: medium-sized; J: TRBJ1-5; D: TRBD1; CDR3: CASTPGQGNQPQHF; DNA: TGTGCCAGCACCCCCGGACAGGGAAATCAGCCCCAGCATTTT
V: TRBV7-2; size: -; J: TRBJ1-6; D: -; CDR3: CASSTRKGRPRIENSPLHF; DNA: TGTGCCAGCAGCACTAGGAAGGGCAGGCCCCGTATAGAGAATTCACCCCTCCACTTT
V: TRBV6-5; size: -; J: TRBJ1-4; D: -; CDR3: CASSYSGGIEKLFF; DNA: TGTGCCAGCAGTTACTCGGGGGGAATTGAAAAACTGTTTTTT
V: TRBV21-1; size: few; J: TRBJ1-1; D: -; CDR3: CASSKRDLGLEAFF; DNA: TGTGCCAGCAGCAAACGGGATCTGGGCCTTGAAGCTTTCTTT
V: TRBV4-2; size: -; J: TRBJ1-2; D: -; CDR3: CASSQGAANYGYTF; DNA: TGTGCCAGCAGCCAAGGGGCAGCAAACTATGGCTACACCTTC